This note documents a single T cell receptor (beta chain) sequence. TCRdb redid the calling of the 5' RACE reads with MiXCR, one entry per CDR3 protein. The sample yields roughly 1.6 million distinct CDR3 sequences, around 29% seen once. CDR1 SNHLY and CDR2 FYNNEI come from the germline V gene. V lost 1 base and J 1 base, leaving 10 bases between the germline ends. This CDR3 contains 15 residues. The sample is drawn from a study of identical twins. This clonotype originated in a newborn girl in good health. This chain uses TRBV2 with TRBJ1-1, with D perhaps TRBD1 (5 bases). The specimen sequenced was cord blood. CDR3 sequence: CASSEGGTGNTEAFF. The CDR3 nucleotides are TGTGCCAGCAGTGAAGGAGGAACAGGGAACACTGAAGCTTTCTTT. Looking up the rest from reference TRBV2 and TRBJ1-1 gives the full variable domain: EPEVTQTPSHQVTQMGQEVILRCVPISNHLYFYWYRQILGQKVEFLVSFYNNEISEKSEIFDDQFSVERPDGSNFTLKIRSTKLEDSAMYFCASSEGGTGNTEAFFGQGTRLTVV.